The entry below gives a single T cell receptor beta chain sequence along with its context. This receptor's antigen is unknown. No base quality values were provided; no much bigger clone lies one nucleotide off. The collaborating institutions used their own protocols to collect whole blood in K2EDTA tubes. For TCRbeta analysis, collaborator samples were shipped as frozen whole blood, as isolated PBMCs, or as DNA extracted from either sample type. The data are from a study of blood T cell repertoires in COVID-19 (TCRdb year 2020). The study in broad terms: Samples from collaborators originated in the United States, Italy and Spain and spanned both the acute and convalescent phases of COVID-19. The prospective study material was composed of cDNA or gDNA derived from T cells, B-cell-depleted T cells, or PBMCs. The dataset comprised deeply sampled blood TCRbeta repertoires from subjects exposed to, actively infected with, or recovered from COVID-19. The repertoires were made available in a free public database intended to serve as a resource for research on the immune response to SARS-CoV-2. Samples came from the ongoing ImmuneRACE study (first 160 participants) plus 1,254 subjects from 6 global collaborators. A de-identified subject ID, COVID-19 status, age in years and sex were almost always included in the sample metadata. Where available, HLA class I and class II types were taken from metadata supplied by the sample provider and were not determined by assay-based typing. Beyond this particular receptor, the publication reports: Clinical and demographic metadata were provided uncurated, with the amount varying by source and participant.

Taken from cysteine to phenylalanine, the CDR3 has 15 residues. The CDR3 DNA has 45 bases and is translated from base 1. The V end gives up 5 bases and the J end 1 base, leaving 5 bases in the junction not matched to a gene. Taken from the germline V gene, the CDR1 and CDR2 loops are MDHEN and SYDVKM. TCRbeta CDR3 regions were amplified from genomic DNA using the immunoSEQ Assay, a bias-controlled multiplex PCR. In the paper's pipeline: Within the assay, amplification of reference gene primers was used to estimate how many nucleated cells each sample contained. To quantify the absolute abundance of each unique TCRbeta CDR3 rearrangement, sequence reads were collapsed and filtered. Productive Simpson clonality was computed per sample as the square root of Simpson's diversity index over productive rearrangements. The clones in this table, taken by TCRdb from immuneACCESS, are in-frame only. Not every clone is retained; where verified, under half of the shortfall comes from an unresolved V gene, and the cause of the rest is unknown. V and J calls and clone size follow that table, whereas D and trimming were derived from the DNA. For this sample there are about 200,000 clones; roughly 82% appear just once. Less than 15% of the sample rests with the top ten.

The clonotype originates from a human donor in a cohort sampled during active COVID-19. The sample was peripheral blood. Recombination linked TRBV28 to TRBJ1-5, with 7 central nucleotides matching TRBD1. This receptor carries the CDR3 CASSGRTGSNQPQHF. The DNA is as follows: TGTGCCAGCAGTGGACGGACAGGCAGCAATCAGCCCCAGCATTTT. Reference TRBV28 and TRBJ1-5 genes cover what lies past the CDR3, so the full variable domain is DVKVTQSSRYLVKRTGEKVFLECVQDMDHENMFWYRQDPGLGLRLIYFSYDVKMKEKGDIPEGYSVSREKKERFSLILESASTNQTSMYLCASSGRTGSNQPQHFGDGTRLSIL.